The 8 T cell receptor beta chains presented below share a single source sample, sequenced in a study of CD8 T cells in Susac syndrome. The authors reverse transcribed roughly 0.5 to 1 ug RNA with random hexamers. TCRdb ran MiXCR on the immunoSEQ multiplex PCR reads and lists one entry per CDR3 protein. This table has 400,000 to 550,000 distinct CDR3 sequences, approximately 85% appearing once. Sequencing input: CD8+ T cells from PBMCs. The receptors here all came from a human donor with multiple sclerosis.

A single count supports this clonotype. The rearrangement joins TRBV6-5 to TRBJ1-1, with D perhaps TRBD1 (5 bases). Germline loops: CDR1 MNHEY, CDR2 SVGAGI. Deletions cut 0 bases from V and 5 bases from J, with 16 bases between. The CDR3 covers 16 residues. CDR3 region: CASSYSMGEWTTEAFF. As DNA, the CDR3 is TGTGCCAGCAGTTACTCGATGGGGGAGTGGACAACTGAAGCTTTCTTT.

This clonotype was seen a handful of times. The chain carries TRBV6-1 and TRBJ2-2; D possibly matches TRBD1 or TRBD2 (5 bases each). The V end lost 7 bases, the J end lost 2 bases, and 20 bases lay between the germline ends. The CDR3 runs 17 residues. Germline assignment: CDR1 MNHNS and CDR2 SASEGT. The CDR3 here is CASTPDRGPTNTGELFF. As DNA, the CDR3 is TGTGCCAGCACCCCGGACCGGGGCCCTACTAACACCGGGGAGCTGTTTTTT.

This chain uses TRBV7-9 with TRBJ2-1, with TRBD2 identical over 11 bases. The CDR3 is 14 amino acids. Unmatched junction bases numbered 4, after V lost 4 bases and J lost 8 bases. Germline V CDR1 and CDR2: SEHNR, FQNEAQ (reference sequence). The chain's CDR3 is CASSSLAGGDEQFF. DNA of the CDR3: TGTGCCAGCAGCTCTCTAGCGGGAGGTGATGAGCAGTTCTTC. Based on the CDR3 plus reference TRBV7-9 and TRBJ2-1, the full variable domain is DTGVSQNPRHKITKRGQNVTFRCDPISEHNRLYWYRQTLGQGPEFLTYFQNEAQLEKSRLLSDRFSAERPKGSFSTLEIQRTEQGDSAMYLCASSSLAGGDEQFFGPGTRLTVL.

The V call is TRBV12-3 or TRBV12-4, the J call TRBJ1-3; no clear D gene. The CDR3 totals 16 residues. The germline V and J ends were trimmed by 1 base and 3 bases, with 13 bases remaining between them. The CDR3 region has the DNA TGTGCCAGCAGTTTAGTAACCCGTTTTCGTGGAAACACCATATATTTT. This encodes CASSLVTRFRGNTIYF.

The J gene is TRBJ2-1, the V gene TRBV7-9, with a tentative D call TRBD1 (5 bases). Germline CDR1 reads SEHNR; CDR2 reads FQNEAQ (reference sequence). V shed 0 bases and J shed 11 bases, with 11 bases lying between them. This CDR3 is 13 amino acids long. In DNA, the CDR3 is TGTGCCAGCAGCTTAGCCGACAGACTTAAGCAGTTCTTC. It yields the protein CASSLADRLKQFF.

This rearrangement joins TRBV12-5 to TRBJ1-1, with unresolved D. The CDR3 covers 15 residues. CDR1 LGHNT and CDR2 FRNRAP come from the germline V gene. V gave up 4 bases and J gave up 2 bases, with 14 bases separating them. CDR3 sequence: CASGSNAWPNTEAFF. CDR3 DNA: TGTGCTAGTGGTTCCAACGCATGGCCCAACACTGAAGCTTTCTTT.

The chain carries TRBV11-2 and TRBJ1-5; 7 bases match TRBD1. The CDR3 spans 15 residues. Germline CDR1 SGHAT, CDR2 FQNNGV. V lost 5 bases, J lost 5 bases, and 9 bases stayed unmatched. The CDR3 here is CASSRSGGQDQPQHF. DNA of the CDR3: TGTGCCAGCAGCCGGTCAGGGGGGCAAGATCAGCCCCAGCATTTT.

This rearrangement joins TRBV11-2 to TRBJ1-3; D remains unclear. This CDR3 region has 13 residues. In germline, CDR1 is SGHAT, CDR2 FQNNGV. Trimming took off 1 base at V and 4 bases at J, with 5 bases between the two ends. Here the CDR3 DNA reads TGTGCCAGCAGCTTAGTAGGGGGAAACACCATATATTTT. Translating gives CASSLVGGNTIYF. Supplemented by reference TRBV11-2 and TRBJ1-3, the full variable domain reads EAGVAQSPRYKIIEKRQSVAFWCNPISGHATLYWYQQILGQGPKLLIQFQNNGVVDDSQLPKDRFSAERLKGVDSTLKIQPAKLEDSAVYLCASSLVGGNTIYFGEGSWLTVV.